The source of this TCR beta chain is a study of T cells after yellow fever vaccination. General study findings and limits: Overlap between CD4 and CD8 compartments was detected for a small share of clonotypes. Reappearance after the booster was observed for most primary-vaccination clones (96% CD4, roughly 88% CD8).

The 5'RACE template-switching step produced TCR cDNA and added a universal primer site and UMIs. One entry per CDR3 protein, called by TCRdb with MiXCR from the 5' RACE reads. Here the sample spans about 580,000 distinct CDR3 sequences, 17% being singletons. The sample holds a few counts of this clonotype. Its target is not known. Germline CDR1 and CDR2: MNHEY and SVGEGT. CDR3 length: 15 residues. Trimming at V came to 2 bases and at J to 3 bases, leaving 5 bases not matched to a gene. The V call is TRBV6-2 or TRBV6-3, the J call TRBJ2-5; 8 bases agree with TRBD1. The receptor's source is a man aged 18-30 years who received the YFV17D yellow fever vaccine. Sample: PBMCs, taken around 5 days after the first yellow fever vaccination. CDR3 sequence reads: CASSYPRTGKETQYF. CDR3 sequence (DNA): TGTGCCAGCAGTTACCCCAGGACAGGGAAAGAGACCCAGTACTTC.